This entry lists 27 T cell receptor beta chains sequenced from one sample in a study of glioma-infiltrating T cells after dendritic cell vaccination. Stated time point: after dendritic cell vaccination, including at tumor progression/relapse. Data came from immunoSEQ multiplex PCR; TCRdb stores just in-frame clones and leaves some out. The table shows about 24,000 clones, with nearly 90% occurring only once. Sequenced here: blood, sampled after dendritic cell vaccination. Receptor source: a human donor with glioblastoma.

V gene TRBV10-3 combines with J gene TRBJ1-1; D is possibly TRBD1 (5 bases). The V end lost 3 bases, the J end lost 10 bases, and 9 bases lay between the germline ends. Looked up from germline, CDR1 is ENHRY and CDR2 is SYGVKD. CDR3 length equals 11 residues. CDR3 bases: TGTGCCATCAGTGACCCAGGGCCAGCTTTCTTT. It yields the protein CAISDPGPAFF.

This clone was counted only a few times. This CDR3 is also generated by other DNA sequences in the sample. CDR3 in amino acids: CASSVGAGNQETQYF. CDR3 in DNA: TGTGCCAGCAGCGTAGGGGCAGGGAACCAAGAGACCCAGTACTTC. The chain has TRBV9 and TRBJ2-5; a weak D match, TRBD1 (5 bases). V was clipped by 0 bases and J by 0 bases, with 9 bases between them. Germline CDR1 reads SGDLS; CDR2 reads YYNGEE. There are 15 residues in the CDR3.

The V and J genes are TRBV30 and TRBJ2-7; TRBD2 matches at 10 bases. Trimming took 0 bases from V and 9 from J; bases not matched to a gene: 11. Looked up from germline, CDR1 is GTSNPN and CDR2 is SVGIG (reference sequence). CDR3 length: 15 amino acids. CDR3 DNA: TGTGCCTGGAGTGTAGGGCTAGCGGGGGCCGGAGGGCAGTACTTC. It encodes CAWSVGLAGAGGQYF.

This rearrangement joins TRBV19 to TRBJ2-1; D remains ambiguous. CDR1 and CDR2 from the germline V gene are LNHDA and SQIVND (reference sequence). This CDR3 region has 13 residues. Deletions cut 7 bases from V and 8 bases from J, with 15 bases between. CDR3 coding DNA: TGTGCCAGTACGTCGAGGTCCGGTTATGAGCAGTTCTTC. Translated, it gives CASTSRSGYEQFF.

The chain combines TRBV5-6 with TRBJ2-3; 8 bases fit TRBD1. This CDR3 is built from 14 residues. J was trimmed by 6 bases and V by 0 bases; bases with no gene match: 3. Per germline, CDR1 SGHDT and CDR2 YYEEEE. CDR3 amino acids: CASSLGRGLDTQYF. CDR3 nucleotides: TGTGCCAGCAGCTTGGGCAGGGGGCTGGATACGCAGTATTTT.

The chain carries TRBV19 and TRBJ1-4; perhaps TRBD1 as D (6 bases). Germline assignment: CDR1 LNHDA and CDR2 SQIVND (reference sequence). The V end lost 3 bases, the J end lost 8 bases, and 16 bases lay between the germline ends. CDR3 length: 15 residues. CDR3 DNA sequence: TGTGCCAGTAGTATGCCCGGCACAGGGAAGGAAAAACTGTTTTTT. The encoded protein is CASSMPGTGKEKLFF.

This clone showed up just once. The chain has TRBV7-9 and TRBJ2-7; D uncertain. The germline gives CDR1 SEHNR, CDR2 FQNEAQ (reference sequence). This CDR3 is built from 14 residues. With 6 bases removed from V and 0 bases from J, the gap between germline ends came to 12 bases. The CDR3 DNA follows: TGTGCCAGCAGTCCTAACCGAAACTCCTACGAGCAGTACTTC. Its translation is CASSPNRNSYEQYF.

The rearrangement uses TRBV6-5 and TRBJ2-7; D is ambiguous. CDR1 is MNHEY and CDR2 is SVGAGI in the germline V gene. Trimming removed 7 bases at V and 5 bases at J, with 15 bases between. This CDR3 is 13 amino acids long. CDR3 region: CASMPLTKDEQYF. CDR3 coding DNA: TGTGCCAGCATGCCCCTTACTAAGGACGAGCAGTACTTC.

The chain couples TRBV5-6 to TRBJ1-2, with a possible D match to TRBD1 (6 bases). CDR1 and CDR2 from the germline V gene are SGHDT and YYEEEE. Trimming stripped 3 bases from V and 5 bases from J, with 8 bases between. This CDR3 spans 12 amino acids. The CDR3 DNA is TGTGCCAGCAGCTCCCAGGGGTATGGCTACACCTTC. It codes for CASSSQGYGYTF.

The chain uses TRBV18 and TRBJ1-4, with 7 bases lining up with TRBD1. This CDR3 spans 13 amino acids. Germline loops: CDR1 KGHSH, CDR2 LQKENI. Losses at the gene ends were 8 bases for V and 8 bases for J; bases not matched to a gene: 8. Here the CDR3 reads CASGDRWGEKLFF. The CDR3 coding sequence is TGTGCCAGCGGGGACAGATGGGGGGAAAAACTGTTTTTT. The full variable domain, its missing parts supplied by reference TRBV18 and TRBJ1-4, is NAGVMQNPRHLVRRRGQEARLRCSPMKGHSHVYWYRQLPEEGLKFMVYLQKENIIDESGMPKERFSAEFPKEGPSILRIQQVVRGDSAAYFCASGDRWGEKLFFGSGTQLSVL.

The chain couples TRBV7-2 to TRBJ2-1, with 8 positions matching TRBD2. V lost 7 bases to trimming and J lost 7 bases; unmatched junction nucleotides: 12. The CDR3 has 15 residues. From germline, CDR1 is SGHTA and CDR2 FQGNSA. The CDR3 bases are TGTGCCAGCACCCTAGGGAGCGGGGGAGGGAATGAGCAGTTCTTC. It is translated as CASTLGSGGGNEQFF.

This sequence joins TRBV11-1 and TRBJ2-7; 8 bases are a match to TRBD2. CDR1 and CDR2 from the germline V gene are SGHAT and FQDESV (reference sequence). The J segment lost 2 bases and the V segment lost 1 base, leaving 4 bases of the junction unmatched. This CDR3 comprises 15 residues. CDR3 sequence (DNA): TGTGCCAGCAGCTTAGGCGGGGGGCAACCCTACGAGCAGTACTTC. This encodes CASSLGGGQPYEQYF.

The chain combines TRBV5-1 with TRBJ1-2; TRBD1 aligns across 9 bases. This CDR3 is 15 amino acids long. The ends lost 4 bases at V and 7 bases at J; junction bases unmatched: 11. CDR1 and CDR2 (germline): SGHRS, YFSETQ. The CDR3 DNA reads as TGCGCCAGCAGCCTTGGGGGACAGGGTCGGTCTGGCTACACCTTC. Protein sequence: CASSLGGQGRSGYTF.

This chain joins TRBV9 and TRBJ2-7, with 8 bases aligning to TRBD1. This CDR3 spans 15 amino acids. Trimming took 3 bases from V and 2 from J; bases not matched to a gene: 7. Germline values: CDR1 SGDLS, CDR2 YYNGEE. The CDR3 sequence is CASSAPGQGPYEQYF. The CDR3 nucleotides are TGTGCCAGCAGCGCCCCTGGACAGGGTCCCTACGAGCAGTACTTC.

The chain carries TRBV11-3 and TRBJ2-7, with D possibly TRBD2 on 5 matching bases. The CDR3 spans 14 residues. V lost 5 bases and J lost 6, with 17 bases in between. Germline V CDR1 and CDR2: SGHNT, YENEEA. The CDR3 region is CASSPPGSPGEQYF. Here the CDR3 DNA reads TGTGCCAGCAGCCCTCCGGGGTCCCCGGGCGAGCAGTACTTC.

The chain has TRBV19 and TRBJ1-1, with TRBD1 matching 7 bases. The CDR3 spans 13 residues. From germline, CDR1 is LNHDA and CDR2 SQIVND (reference sequence). Germline trimming cut 7 bases from V and 2 bases from J; bases unmatched to any gene: 4. This CDR3 is CASITGVNTEAFF. CDR3 in DNA: TGTGCCAGTATTACAGGGGTTAACACTGAAGCTTTCTTT.

Points on this clone: This sample also contains other DNA sequences that code for the same CDR3. CDR3 region: CSVGQSSYEQYF. The CDR3 DNA follows: TGCAGCGTTGGACAAAGCTCCTACGAGCAGTACTTC. V is TRBV29-1 and J is TRBJ2-7; D gene uncertain. There are 12 residues in the CDR3. V was clipped by 4 bases and J by 0 bases, with 7 bases between them. Germline V gene sequence: CDR1 SQVTM, CDR2 ANQGSEA.

The chain couples TRBV19 to TRBJ2-2, with 7 bases identical to TRBD1. The junction had 8 bases not matched to a gene; V was cut back by 7 bases and J by 6 bases. The CDR3 totals 14 residues. Per the germline V gene, CDR1 is LNHDA and CDR2 is SQIVND (reference sequence). CDR3 sequence: CASIGRQGPGELFF. The CDR3 nucleotides are TGTGCCAGTATAGGGAGACAGGGCCCCGGGGAGCTGTTTTTT.

CDR3 amino acids: CASSPPGRETQYF. The CDR3 bases are TGTGCCAGCAGTCCGCCGGGTCGCGAGACCCAGTACTTC. The rearrangement joins TRBV6-6 to TRBJ2-5; D remains ambiguous. Germline loops: CDR1 MNHNY, CDR2 SVGAGI (reference sequence). This CDR3 region has 13 residues. The ends were cut back, 5 bases at V and 5 bases at J, with 12 bases in the middle.

The chain carries TRBV10-3 and TRBJ1-5; TRBD1 matches 8 bases. This CDR3 is built from 17 residues. From germline, CDR1 is ENHRY and CDR2 SYGVKD. The junction had 9 bases not matched to a gene; V was cut back by 3 bases and J by 2 bases. In DNA form, the CDR3 reads TGTGCCATCAGTGAACGACAGGGGAGCCGTGGCAATCAGCCCCAGCATTTT. It codes for CAISERQGSRGNQPQHF.

The V gene is TRBV6-6, the J gene TRBJ2-7, with a weak D call TRBD1 (5 bases). Trimming cost V 0 bases and J 2 bases, with 8 bases left between them. The CDR3 is made up of 14 amino acids. The germline V gene encodes CDR1 MNHNY and CDR2 SVGAGI (reference sequence). The chain's CDR3 is CASSYSDKAYEQYF. The CDR3 nucleotides are TGTGCCAGCAGTTACTCGGACAAAGCCTACGAGCAGTACTTC.

This chain uses TRBV7-6 with TRBJ2-5; TRBD2 agrees at 12 bases. After removal of 1 base from V and 4 bases from J, the junction contained 4 bases not matched to a gene. CDR3 size: 16 residues. Germline CDR1 and CDR2: SGHVS and FNYEAQ. This CDR3 is CASSLGTSGDGETQYF. The DNA of the CDR3 is TGTGCCAGCAGCTTAGGGACTAGCGGGGACGGAGAGACCCAGTACTTC.

The rearrangement uses TRBV5-4 and TRBJ2-1; no firm D call. V was clipped by 2 bases and J by 4 bases, with 10 bases between them. This CDR3 is 14 amino acids long. Germline CDR1 SGHNT, CDR2 YYREEE (reference sequence). CDR3 coding DNA: TGTGCCAGCAGCTTAGCGTCAGCTTACAATGAGCAGTTCTTC. Translating gives CASSLASAYNEQFF.

This chain connects TRBV19 to TRBJ2-5, with D unclear. Germline CDR1 reads LNHDA; CDR2 reads SQIVND (reference sequence). This CDR3 comprises 12 residues. Deletions cut 2 bases from V and 4 bases from J, with 5 bases between. CDR3 bases: TGTGCCAGTAGTATACTCGGAGAGACCCAGTACTTC. This sequence encodes CASSILGETQYF.

The chain recombines TRBV30 with TRBJ1-2, with TRBD1 matching over 7 bases. The CDR3 is 14 amino acids. J was trimmed by 6 bases and V by 2 bases; bases with no gene match: 9. CDR1 GTSNPN and CDR2 SVGIG come from the germline V gene (reference sequence). CDR3 residues: CAWSPKDRRNGYTF. Here the CDR3 DNA reads TGTGCCTGGAGTCCGAAGGACAGGAGGAATGGCTACACCTTC.

This chain links TRBV4-1 with TRBJ1-2, with D uncertain. The CDR3 is 17 residues long. Germline CDR1 and CDR2: MGHRA and YSYEKL. The V gene lost 0 bases and the J gene lost 2 bases, with 16 bases spanning the gap. The CDR3 region is CASSQDFLWRGNYGYTF. CDR3 coding DNA: TGCGCCAGCAGCCAAGACTTTCTGTGGCGCGGCAACTATGGCTACACCTTC.

This clone showed up just once. V is TRBV11-1 and J is TRBJ2-3; D call uncertain. The length of the CDR3 is 14 residues. Germline CDR1 reads SGHAT; CDR2 reads FQDESV (reference sequence). The V and J ends lost 1 base and 0 bases respectively, with 5 bases between them. The CDR3 spells CASSLGLSTDTQYF. CDR3 in DNA: TGTGCCAGCAGCTTAGGACTCAGCACAGATACGCAGTATTTT. Full variable domain (outside the CDR3, taken from reference TRBV11-1 and TRBJ2-3): EAEVAQSPRYKITEKSQAVAFWCDPISGHATLYWYRQILGQGPELLVQFQDESVVDDSQLPKDRFSAERLKGVDSTLKIQPAELGDSAMYLCASSLGLSTDTQYFGPGTRLTVL.